This TCR beta chain was captured in a study of identical twins. Overall study findings and caveats: Researchers reported excess low generation probability among twin-shared out-of-frame alpha sequences.

Trimming took 3 bases from V and 2 from J; bases not matched to a gene: 8. The CDR3 runs to 18 residues. The V gene's germline CDR1 is MNHNS and CDR2 SASEGT. This clonotype was counted only a few times. Its antigen is currently unknown. Each CDR3 protein gets one entry after TCRdb re-called the 5' RACE reads with MiXCR. The sample shows some 600,000 distinct CDR3 sequences, just over 7% of them seen only once. These data were likewise used in another study, on yellow fever vaccine responses in identical twins.

The chain employs TRBV6-1 and TRBJ1-4, with 11 positions matching TRBD1. The sequence was collected from a woman aged 18-30 years in good health. Sequencing used PBMCs. The CDR3 nucleotides are TGTGCCAGCAGTGAGGGGACAGGGGGGAAACGGACTAATGAAAAACTGTTTTTT. This sequence encodes CASSEGTGGKRTNEKLFF.